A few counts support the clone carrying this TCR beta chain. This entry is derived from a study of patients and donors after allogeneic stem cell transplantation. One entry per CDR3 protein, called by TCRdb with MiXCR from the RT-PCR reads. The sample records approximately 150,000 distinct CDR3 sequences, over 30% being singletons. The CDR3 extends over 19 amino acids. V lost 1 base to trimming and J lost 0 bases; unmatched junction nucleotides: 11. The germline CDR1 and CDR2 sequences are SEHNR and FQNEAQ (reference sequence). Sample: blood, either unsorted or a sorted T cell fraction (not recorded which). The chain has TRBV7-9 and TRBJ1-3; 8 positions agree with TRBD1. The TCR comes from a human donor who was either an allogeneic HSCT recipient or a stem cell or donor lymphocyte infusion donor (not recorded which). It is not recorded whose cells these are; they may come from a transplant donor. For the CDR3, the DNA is TGTGCCAGCAGCTTAGGTGGGACAGGACCCATCGTCTCTGGAAACACCATATATTTT. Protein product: CASSLGGTGPIVSGNTIYF.